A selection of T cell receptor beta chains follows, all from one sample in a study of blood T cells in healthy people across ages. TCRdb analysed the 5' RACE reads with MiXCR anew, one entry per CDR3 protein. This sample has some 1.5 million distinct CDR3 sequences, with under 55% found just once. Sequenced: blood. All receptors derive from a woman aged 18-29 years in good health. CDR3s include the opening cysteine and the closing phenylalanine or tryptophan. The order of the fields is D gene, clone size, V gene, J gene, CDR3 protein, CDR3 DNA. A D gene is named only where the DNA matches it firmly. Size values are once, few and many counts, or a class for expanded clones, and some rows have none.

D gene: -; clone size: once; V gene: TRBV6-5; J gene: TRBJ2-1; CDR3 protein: CASSYSEGAGWLNEQFF; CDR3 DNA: TGTGCCAGCAGTTACTCGGAGGGTGCGGGGTGGTTGAATGAGCAGTTCTTC
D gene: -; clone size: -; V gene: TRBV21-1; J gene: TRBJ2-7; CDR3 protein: CASSIGGDEQYF; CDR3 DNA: TGTGCCAGCAGCATCGGCGGCGACGAGCAGTACTTC
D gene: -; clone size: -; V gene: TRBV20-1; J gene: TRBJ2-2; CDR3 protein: CSARTGRYTGELFF; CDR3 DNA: TGCAGTGCTAGAACAGGGCGGTACACCGGGGAGCTGTTTTTT
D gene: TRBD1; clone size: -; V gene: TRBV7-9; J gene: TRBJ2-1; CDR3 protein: CASSTFRDRVFEQFF; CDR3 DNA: TGTGCCAGCAGCACTTTCCGGGACAGGGTTTTTGAGCAGTTCTTC
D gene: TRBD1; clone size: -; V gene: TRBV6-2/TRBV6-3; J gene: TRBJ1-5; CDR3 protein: CASSLSTGKQPQHF; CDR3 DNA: TGTGCCAGCAGTCTTTCGACAGGGAAACAGCCCCAGCATTTT
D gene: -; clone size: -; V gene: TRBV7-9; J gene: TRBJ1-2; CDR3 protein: CASSLVMGSDGYTF; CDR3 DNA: TGTGCCAGCAGCTTGGTTATGGGCAGCGATGGCTACACCTTC
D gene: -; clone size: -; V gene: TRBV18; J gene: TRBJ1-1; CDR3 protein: CASSPSRDITEAFF; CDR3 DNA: TGTGCCAGCTCACCTTCCCGGGACATCACTGAAGCTTTCTTT
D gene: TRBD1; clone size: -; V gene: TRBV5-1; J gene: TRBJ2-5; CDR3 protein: CASSLQTGAGETQYF; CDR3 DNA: TGCGCCAGCAGCTTACAGACAGGGGCGGGCGAGACCCAGTACTTC
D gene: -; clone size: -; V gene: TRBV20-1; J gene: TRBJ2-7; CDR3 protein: CSASLQDNEQYF; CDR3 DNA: TGCAGTGCTAGCTTACAAGACAATGAGCAGTACTTC
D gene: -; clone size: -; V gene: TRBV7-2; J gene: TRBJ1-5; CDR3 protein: CASSNKGTLSNQPQHF; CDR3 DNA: TGTGCCAGCAGCAACAAAGGGACACTTAGCAATCAGCCCCAGCATTTT
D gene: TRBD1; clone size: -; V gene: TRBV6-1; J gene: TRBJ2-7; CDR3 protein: CASTYRGSYEQYF; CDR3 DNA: TGTGCCAGCACCTACAGGGGCTCCTACGAGCAGTACTTC
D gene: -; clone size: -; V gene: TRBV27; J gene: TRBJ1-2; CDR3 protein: CASSRLVEGSYTF; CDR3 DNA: TGTGCCAGCAGCCGACTCGTGGAGGGAAGCTACACCTTC
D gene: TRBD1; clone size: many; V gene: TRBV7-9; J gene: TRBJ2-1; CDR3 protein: CASRPGQGNYNEQFF; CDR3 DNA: TGTGCCAGCAGACCAGGACAGGGTAACTACAATGAGCAGTTCTTC
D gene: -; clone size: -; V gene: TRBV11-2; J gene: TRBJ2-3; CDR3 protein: CASSLGIRPTDTQYF; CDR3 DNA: TGTGCCAGCAGCCTCGGGATTCGACCAACAGATACGCAGTATTTT
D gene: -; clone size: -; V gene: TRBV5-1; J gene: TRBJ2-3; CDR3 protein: CASSPLQPWDTQYF; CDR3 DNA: TGCGCCAGCAGCCCGCTCCAGCCCTGGGATACGCAGTATTTT
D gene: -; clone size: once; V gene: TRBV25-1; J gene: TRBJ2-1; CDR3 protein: CASSELDGSEQFF; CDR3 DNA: TGTGCCAGCAGTGAATTGGACGGGAGTGAGCAGTTCTTC
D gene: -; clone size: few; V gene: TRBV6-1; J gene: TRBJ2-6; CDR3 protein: CASSQTSRVGANVLTF; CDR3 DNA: TGTGCCAGCAGCCAAACCTCCCGGGTTGGGGCCAACGTCCTGACTTTC
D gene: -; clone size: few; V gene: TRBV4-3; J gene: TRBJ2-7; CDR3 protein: CASSQDSAYEQYF; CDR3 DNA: TGCGCCAGCAGCCAAGATTCGGCCTACGAGCAGTACTTC
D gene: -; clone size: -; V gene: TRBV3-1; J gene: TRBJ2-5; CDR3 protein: CASSQEEPETQYF; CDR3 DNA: TGTGCCAGCAGCCAAGAGGAGCCAGAGACCCAGTACTTC
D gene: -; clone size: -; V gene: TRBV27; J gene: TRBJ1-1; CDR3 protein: CASSFAQGGTEAFF; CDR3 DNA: TGTGCCAGCAGTTTTGCGCAGGGTGGCACTGAAGCTTTCTTT
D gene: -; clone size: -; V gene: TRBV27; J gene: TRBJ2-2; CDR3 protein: CASSLRVTGELFF; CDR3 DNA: TGTGCCAGCAGTTTAAGGGTCACCGGGGAGCTGTTTTTT
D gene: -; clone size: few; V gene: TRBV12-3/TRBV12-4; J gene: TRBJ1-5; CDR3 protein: CASRNSDNQPQHF; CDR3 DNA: TGTGCCAGCAGGAACAGTGACAATCAGCCCCAGCATTTT